This T cell receptor beta chain emerged from a study of early stage breast cancer tumors. The study, taken as a whole, reports: Most shared enriched TCRB sequences were commonly generated ones. Tumor and normal breast were distinguished via blood comparison in most of the 16 patients.

Note on this clone: Antigen specificity is unknown.

CDR1 and CDR2 (germline): SNHLY, FYNNEI. This CDR3 region has 15 residues. Between the trimmed V and J ends, which lost 6 bases and 4 bases, there was a span of 15 bases. Profiled with immunoSEQ multiplex PCR; TCRdb holds only in-frame clones, not every one. This sample has over 40,000 clones, with roughly 78% found just once. The rearrangement links TRBV2 to TRBJ2-2; no clear D. The TCR originated in a person in their forties with breast cancer. The sample was blood. CDR3 bases: TGTGCCAGCAGCCCAACCCGACACCGCACCGGGGAGCTGTTTTTT. Translation: CASSPTRHRTGELFF. Using reference TRBV2 and TRBJ2-2 for the parts outside the CDR3, the full variable domain is EPEVTQTPSHQVTQMGQEVILRCVPISNHLYFYWYRQILGQKVEFLVSFYNNEISEKSEIFDDQFSVERPDGSNFTLKIRSTKLEDSAMYFCASSPTRHRTGELFFGEGSRLTVL.